What follows describes a single TCR beta chain. These data originate in a study of patients and donors after allogeneic stem cell transplantation. CDR1 is LNHNV, CDR2 YYDKDF, per germline (reference sequence). V lost 3 bases, J lost 9 bases, and 1 base stayed unmatched. The CDR3 loop spans 13 amino acids. TCRdb itself ran the RT-PCR reads through MiXCR, one entry per CDR3 protein. The sample holds about a million distinct CDR3 sequences, around 17% seen once. The receptor's source is a human donor who was either an allogeneic HSCT recipient or a stem cell or donor lymphocyte infusion donor (not recorded which). It is not recorded whose cells these are; they may come from a transplant donor. The material sequenced was blood, either unsorted or a sorted T cell fraction (not recorded which). V and J are TRBV15 and TRBJ1-5, with 11 bases aligning to TRBD1. The CDR3 coding sequence is TGTGCCACCAGCAGGGACAGGGGGCGGCCCCAGCATTTT. It encodes CATSRDRGRPQHF.